This T cell receptor beta chain was sequenced during a study of OX40 agonist ivuxolimab in advanced cancers. Sequencing was performed with immunoSEQ multiplex PCR; in TCRdb, only in-frame clones are kept and a portion is missing. The sample lists about 50,000 clones; about 92% were seen once. The length of the CDR3 is 16 residues. J gave up 8 bases and V 5 bases, and 10 bases lay outside the gene matches. Germline V gene data show CDR1 as SEHNR and CDR2 as FQNEAQ (reference sequence). The sequencing used CD4+ or CD8+ T cells sorted from blood, collected in a trial of the OX40 agonist ivuxolimab. The J gene is TRBJ2-1, the V gene TRBV7-9; 12 bases fit TRBD1. This receptor was identified in an adult with an advanced solid tumor such as melanoma, head and neck, liver or kidney cancer. The CDR3, as DNA: TGTGCCAGCAGCCCGGTCGGGACAGGGGGCGTTGATGAGCAGTTCTTC. Residues: CASSPVGTGGVDEQFF.